This entry features one T cell receptor beta chain sequence. Its target is unknown. The data were taken from a study of early T cells in non-severe SARS-CoV-2 infection. Study-level background: It was bulk RNA from unsorted whole blood that was sequenced, and the chains were unpaired.

Study-level findings and limits: Anti-spike CD8 specificities were favored by VDJdb matching, whose results missed private and CD4 specificities.

Unique molecular identifiers were added to individual cDNA molecules. TCRdb ran MiXCR on the 5' RACE reads and lists one entry per CDR3 protein. The sample lists about 59,000 distinct CDR3 sequences; approximately 13% were seen once. CDR1 MNHEY and CDR2 SVGAGI come from the germline V gene. The CDR3 length is 15 residues. V lost 2 bases to trimming and J lost 4 bases; unmatched junction nucleotides: 2. The sample was whole blood, taken at baseline. The sequence was collected from an adult who was a healthcare worker with PCR-confirmed SARS-CoV-2 infection or an uninfected control (not recorded which). The V gene is TRBV6-5, the J gene TRBJ2-1; 10 bases are shared with TRBD2. The CDR3 coding sequence is TGTGCCAGCAGTTACAGACTAGCGGGTTACAATGAGCAGTTCTTC. Protein product: CASSYRLAGYNEQFF.